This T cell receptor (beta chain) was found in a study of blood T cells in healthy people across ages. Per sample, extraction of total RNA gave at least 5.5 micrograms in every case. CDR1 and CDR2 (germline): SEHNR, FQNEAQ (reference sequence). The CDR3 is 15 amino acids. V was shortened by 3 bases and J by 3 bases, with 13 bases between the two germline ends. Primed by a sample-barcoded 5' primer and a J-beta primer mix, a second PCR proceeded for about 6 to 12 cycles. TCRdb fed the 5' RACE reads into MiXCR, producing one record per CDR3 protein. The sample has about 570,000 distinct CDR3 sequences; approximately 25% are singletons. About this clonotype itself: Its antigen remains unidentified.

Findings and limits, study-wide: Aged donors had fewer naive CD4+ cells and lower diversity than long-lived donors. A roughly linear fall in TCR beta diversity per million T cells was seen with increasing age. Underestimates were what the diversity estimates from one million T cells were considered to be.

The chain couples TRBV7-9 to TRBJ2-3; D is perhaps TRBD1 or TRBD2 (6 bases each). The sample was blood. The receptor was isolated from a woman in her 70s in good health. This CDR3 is CASSLGAGKTDTQYF. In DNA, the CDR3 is TGTGCCAGCAGCTTGGGGGCGGGGAAGACAGATACGCAGTATTTT.